These T cell receptor beta chains were read from a single sample in a study of beta chain features in type 1 diabetes. Data came from immunoSEQ multiplex PCR; TCRdb stores just in-frame clones and leaves some out. The sample lists nearly 700,000 clones; around 15% were seen once. Sequenced material: naive CD4+ T cells from blood. The receptors stem from a man between 18 and 29 years old with type 1 diabetes. Both conserved end residues are part of each CDR3. D genes are given only for firm matches. Clone size, where shown, is once, few, many, or a class for clones that have expanded.

d_call clone_size j_call v_call cdr3_nt cdr3_aa
. . TRBJ1-2 TRBV19 TGTGCCAGTAGTATCGACAGTAACTATGGCTACACCTTC CASSIDSNYGYTF
. few TRBJ2-3 TRBV5-1 TGCGCCAGCAGCGAGTGGGGCCGTGGTTGGGATACGCAGTATTTT CASSEWGRGWDTQYF
. few TRBJ1-2 TRBV29-1 TGCAGCGTTGACCCTCCGGGGCAGTATGGCTACACCTTC CSVDPPGQYGYTF
. . TRBJ1-6 TRBV6-5 TGTGCCAGCAGTTCTGGCTCAGTGGCGTTCAATTCACCCCTCCACTTT CASSSGSVAFNSPLHF
. . TRBJ2-7 TRBV30 TGTGCCTGGAGACAGCTCACCGAGCAGTACTTC CAWRQLTEQYF
. few TRBJ1-4 TRBV19 TGTGCCAGTAGTATACCCCGGGAAACGTTTTTT CASSIPRETFF
. few TRBJ1-2 TRBV6-5 TGTGCCAGCAGTTACGAGGTCAGGGCGCGGAACTATGGCTACACCTTC CASSYEVRARNYGYTF
. . TRBJ2-2 TRBV9 TGTGCCAGCAGCGTAGGGGCGGGCACCGGGGAGCTGTTTTTT CASSVGAGTGELFF
. . TRBJ2-7 TRBV19 TGTGCCAGTAGTATCGGGACTCAGAGCTCCTACGAGCAGTACTTC CASSIGTQSSYEQYF
. . TRBJ2-7 TRBV13 TGTGCCAGCAGCTTTCTCCCCCTAGAAGTCCACGAGCAGTACTTC CASSFLPLEVHEQYF
. few TRBJ2-3 TRBV6-1 TGTGCCAGCAGTGTCACGGGAGATACGCAGTATTTT CASSVTGDTQYF
. . TRBJ2-3 TRBV6-6 TGTGCCAGCAGCTACCAAGGGACGGGCACAGATACGCAGTATTTT CASSYQGTGTDTQYF
TRBD2 . TRBJ2-3 TRBV30 TGTGCCTGGAGTAGATCGAGGGGAGGGGATACGCAGTATTTT CAWSRSRGGDTQYF
. few TRBJ2-2 TRBV7-2 TGTGCCAGCAGGGAGGGCCGGGAGAACACCGGGGAGCTGTTTTTT CASREGRENTGELFF
. few TRBJ1-4 TRBV18 TGTGCCAGCTCACCACAGGAGGGCCAGGGTGAAAAACTGTTTTTT CASSPQEGQGEKLFF
TRBD2 . TRBJ2-7 TRBV19 TGTGCCAGTAGTATATCCAGCGGGGGTACCTACGAGCAGTACTTC CASSISSGGTYEQYF